The 15 T cell receptor beta chains given below trace back to one sample, sequenced in a study of identical twins. TCRdb recomputed calls from the 5' RACE reads with MiXCR, one row per CDR3 protein. The sample lists around 530,000 distinct CDR3 sequences; approximately 14% were seen once. These same records also appear under a second study, on yellow fever vaccine responses in identical twins.

The specimen sequenced was CD4+ T cells sorted from blood. The receptors derive from a woman aged 18-29 years in good health.

This clonotype was counted a few times. The chain employs TRBV28 and TRBJ1-2, with D perhaps TRBD1 (6 bases). Germline V gene lookup returns CDR1 MDHEN and CDR2 SYDVKM. V gave up 8 bases and J gave up 7 bases, with 20 bases separating them. The CDR3 covers 14 residues. The CDR3: CASYLSGGAGGYTF. Here the CDR3 DNA reads TGTGCCAGCTACCTTAGCGGGGGCGCGGGTGGCTACACCTTC.

This clonotype came up many times. The gene calls are TRBV5-1 and TRBJ2-5, with 7 positions matching TRBD1. V trimming: 1 base; J trimming: 2 bases; junction bases outside the gene matches: 2. The CDR3 length is 14 residues. Germline values: CDR1 SGHRS, CDR2 YFSETQ. In DNA, the CDR3 is TGCGCCAGCAGCTTGACAGGGGTGCAAGAGACCCAGTACTTC. This gives the protein CASSLTGVQETQYF.

In this sample, this clonotype turned up a few times. The chain employs TRBV12-3 or TRBV12-4 and TRBJ2-1; 9 bases agree with TRBD2. The CDR3 has 15 residues. V lost 8 bases, J lost 1 base, and 6 bases stayed unmatched. DNA of the CDR3: TGTGCCAGCCAGACTAGCGGAGGTTCCTACAATGAGCAGTTCTTC. Protein product: CASQTSGGSYNEQFF.

The genes are TRBV29-1 and TRBJ1-4, with 8 bases aligning to TRBD1. Unmatched junction bases numbered 12, after V lost 7 bases and J lost 5 bases. The CDR3 is made up of 15 amino acids. Germline assignment: CDR1 SQVTM and CDR2 ANQGSEA. CDR3 nucleotides: TGCAGCGGGTCAAGGGGGACAGGAGAGAATGAAAAACTGTTTTTT. Protein: CSGSRGTGENEKLFF.

The sample holds a few counts of this clonotype. The chain recombines TRBV2 with TRBJ2-7; unclear D gene. CDR3 length equals 12 residues. Trimming pared 3 bases from V and 0 bases from J, leaving 3 bases between. Germline V gives CDR1 SNHLY, CDR2 FYNNEI. CDR3 region: CASSDNSYEQYF. The CDR3 DNA is TGTGCCAGCAGTGACAACTCCTACGAGCAGTACTTC.

V is TRBV20-1 and J is TRBJ2-1; 9 nucleotides match TRBD2. J gave up 9 bases and V 1 base, and 10 bases lay outside the gene matches. Germline V gene sequence: CDR1 DFQATT, CDR2 SNEGSKA (reference sequence). The CDR3 extends over 15 amino acids. The CDR3 here is CSARVVSGRPLEQFF. In DNA, the CDR3 is TGCAGTGCTAGAGTGGTGAGCGGGAGGCCACTTGAGCAGTTCTTC.

V gene TRBV20-1 combines with J gene TRBJ2-7; 8 nucleotides match TRBD2. Germline CDR1 DFQATT, CDR2 SNEGSKA (reference sequence). The CDR3 loop spans 14 amino acids. CDR3 sequence: CSRTAGESSYEQYV. The CDR3 bases are TGCAGCAGAACAGCGGGGGAGAGCTCCTACGAGCAGTACGTC.

The chain couples TRBV14 to TRBJ1-2; 8 nucleotides align to TRBD1. Germline loops: CDR1 SGHDN, CDR2 FVKESK. The CDR3 has 15 amino acids. V lost 4 bases and J lost 6; bases outside the gene matches: 10. The CDR3 sequence is CASSLYTDRDHGYTF. Written as DNA, the CDR3 is TGTGCCAGCAGCCTATACACGGACAGGGACCATGGCTACACCTTC.

This sequence joins TRBV6-1 and TRBJ2-5; TRBD1 agrees at 8 bases. This CDR3 comprises 14 residues. Germline CDR1 and CDR2: MNHNS and SASEGT. The trim removed 7 bases at V and 1 base at J, leaving 5 bases unmatched. CDR3 sequence (DNA): TGTGCCAGCAATCTTGGACAGGGCCAAGAGACCCAGTACTTC. Protein product: CASNLGQGQETQYF.

This clonotype was counted at least ten times. CDR3 amino acids: CASSLALAGGPRSYNEQFF. In DNA form, the CDR3 reads TGCGCCAGCAGCTTGGCGCTAGCGGGAGGGCCTAGGTCCTACAATGAGCAGTTCTTC. The chain carries TRBV5-1 and TRBJ2-1; TRBD2 matches 12 bases. V gave up 0 bases and J gave up 1 base; unmatched junction bases: 8. The CDR3 covers 19 residues. Germline CDR1 SGHRS, CDR2 YFSETQ.

The chain carries TRBV6-1 and TRBJ2-1; 8 bases are a match to TRBD2. V dropped 5 bases and J dropped 2; count of bases not matched to a gene: 5. CDR1 and CDR2 (germline): MNHNS, SASEGT. There are 15 residues in the CDR3. As DNA, the CDR3 is TGTGCCAGCAGTCGGCCAGCGGGGGCCTACAATGAGCAGTTCTTC. It specifies CASSRPAGAYNEQFF.

The V and J genes are TRBV5-1 and TRBJ2-1, with D possibly TRBD1 on 6 matching bases. Trimming pared 4 bases from V and 1 base from J, leaving 12 bases between. The CDR3 covers 15 residues. Germline lookup yields CDR1 SGHRS and CDR2 YFSETQ. This CDR3 is CASSPPTGSYNEQFF. In DNA form, the CDR3 reads TGCGCCAGCAGCCCTCCGACAGGATCCTACAATGAGCAGTTCTTC. Full variable domain (outside the CDR3, taken from reference TRBV5-1 and TRBJ2-1): KAGVTQTPRYLIKTRGQQVTLSCSPISGHRSVSWYQQTPGQGLQFLFEYFSETQRNKGNFPGRFSGRQFSNSRSEMNVSTLELGDSALYLCASSPPTGSYNEQFFGPGTRLTVL.

This clonotype was seen only a few times. The J gene is TRBJ2-2, the V gene TRBV9; 7 bases align to TRBD2. Germline V gives CDR1 SGDLS, CDR2 YYNGEE. The CDR3 consists of 17 residues. The V gene end was trimmed by 0 bases and the J gene end by 5 bases; junction bases not matched to a gene: 10. The CDR3 loop is CASSVAVSGGWTGELFF. CDR3 sequence (DNA): TGTGCCAGCAGCGTAGCCGTATCGGGGGGTTGGACCGGGGAGCTGTTTTTT. The whole variable domain, remainder taken from reference TRBV9 and TRBJ2-2, is DSGVTQTPKHLITATGQRVTLRCSPRSGDLSVYWYQQSLDQGLQFLIQYYNGEERAKGNILERFSAQQFPDLHSELNLSSLELGDSALYFCASSVAVSGGWTGELFFGEGSRLTVL.

J is TRBJ2-4 and V is TRBV3-1; D is uncertain. Germline V CDR1 and CDR2: LGHDT, YNNKEL (reference sequence). The CDR3 sequence is 14 residues long. Between the trimmed V and J ends, which lost 0 bases and 13 bases, there was a span of 16 bases. The CDR3 DNA is TGTGCCAGCAGCCAAGATCTGTCGTGGGCACAACAGTACTTC. It translates to CASSQDLSWAQQYF.

The sample holds a few counts of this clonotype. The chain has TRBV15 and TRBJ2-2, with D maybe TRBD1 (5 bases). Trimming took 7 bases from V and 0 from J, leaving 9 bases between them. In germline, CDR1 is LNHNV, CDR2 YYDKDF (reference sequence). The CDR3 runs 14 residues. The CDR3 here is CATKQETNTGELFF. CDR3 bases: TGTGCCACCAAACAGGAGACGAACACCGGGGAGCTGTTTTTT.